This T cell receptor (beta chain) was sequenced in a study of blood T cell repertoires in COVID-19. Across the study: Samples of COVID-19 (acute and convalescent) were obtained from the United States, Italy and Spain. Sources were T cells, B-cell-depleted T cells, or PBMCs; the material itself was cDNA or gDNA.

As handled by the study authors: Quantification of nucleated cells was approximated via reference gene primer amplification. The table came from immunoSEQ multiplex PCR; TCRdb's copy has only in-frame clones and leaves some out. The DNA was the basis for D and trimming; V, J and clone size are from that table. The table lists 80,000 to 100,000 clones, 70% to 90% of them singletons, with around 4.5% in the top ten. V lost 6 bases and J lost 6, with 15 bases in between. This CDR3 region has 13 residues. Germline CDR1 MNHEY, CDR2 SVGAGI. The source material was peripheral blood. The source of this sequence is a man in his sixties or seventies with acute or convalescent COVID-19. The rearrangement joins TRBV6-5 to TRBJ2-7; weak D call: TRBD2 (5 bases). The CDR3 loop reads CASSRGPDLEQYF. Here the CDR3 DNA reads TGTGCCAGCAGCCGAGGGCCAGATCTCGAGCAGTACTTC.